A single sample gave rise to the 11 T cell receptor beta chains below, sequenced in a study of T-cell memory formation after mild COVID-19. One entry per CDR3 protein results from TCRdb running MiXCR on the 5' RACE reads. The sample yields 350,000 to 500,000 distinct CDR3 sequences, about a quarter seen once. The sample taken for sequencing was PBMCs or a T cell subset sorted from them (not recorded which). The source is an adult woman who had mild COVID-19 (a few samples of this study predate the infection). Cell type and time point are not known.

This clonotype occurred a few times. The DNA for the CDR3 is TGCGCCAGCAGCCAGGGACGGGACAGGGGCTTAATCCTATCTTCACCCCTCCACTTT. Protein: CASSQGRDRGLILSSPLHF. The V call is TRBV4-1, the J call TRBJ1-6, with TRBD1 identical over 10 bases. V dropped 3 bases and J dropped 9; count of bases not matched to a gene: 17. In germline, CDR1 is MGHRA, CDR2 YSYEKL. CDR3 size: 19 residues.

This clonotype has a handful of counts. V gene TRBV12-3 or TRBV12-4 combines with J gene TRBJ1-2, with D perhaps matching TRBD1 (6 bases). V was shortened by 2 bases and J by 6 bases, with 13 bases between the two germline ends. This CDR3 spans 14 amino acids. The CDR3 here is CASSLMGAADGYTF. CDR3 bases: TGTGCCAGCAGTTTAATGGGGGCTGCGGATGGCTACACCTTC.

The chain is built from TRBV6-2 or TRBV6-3 and TRBJ2-3, with 11 bases lining up with TRBD2. J was trimmed by 5 bases and V by 6 bases; bases with no gene match: 7. Germline V CDR1 and CDR2: MNHEY, SVGEGT. The CDR3 has 15 amino acids. CDR3 sequence reads: CASRALAGGGDTQYF. Here the CDR3 DNA reads TGTGCCAGCAGGGCCCTAGCGGGAGGAGGAGATACGCAGTATTTT.

This clonotype turned up a few times. The rearrangement uses TRBV19 and TRBJ2-1, with TRBD2 matching 14 bases. V was pared by 6 bases and J by 12 bases, with 13 bases of the junction left unmatched. Germline lookup yields CDR1 LNHDA and CDR2 SQIVND (reference sequence). The CDR3 length is 16 residues. CDR3: CASRTGTSGSTTRQFF. As DNA, the CDR3 is TGTGCCAGTAGGACTGGGACTAGCGGGAGTACAACGCGGCAGTTCTTC. The entire variable domain, with the rest obtained from reference TRBV19 and TRBJ2-1, is as follows: DGGITQSPKYLFRKEGQNVTLSCEQNLNHDAMYWYRQDPGQGLRLIYYSQIVNDFQKGDIAEGYSVSREKKESFPLTVTSAQKNPTAFYLCASRTGTSGSTTRQFFGPGTRLTVL.

V is TRBV2 and J is TRBJ2-7; D is ambiguous. The germline gives CDR1 SNHLY, CDR2 FYNNEI. The V and J ends lost 7 bases and 4 bases respectively, with 5 bases between them. The CDR3 runs to 10 residues. The CDR3 bases are TGTGCCAGCAAACAGTACGAGCAGTACTTC. This gives the protein CASKQYEQYF.

At least ten counts were recorded for this clonotype. V is TRBV7-9 and J is TRBJ2-6; D gene unclear. The CDR3 is 18 amino acids. V was trimmed by 2 bases and J by 2 bases, leaving 16 bases between them. CDR1 is SEHNR and CDR2 is FQNEAQ in the germline V gene (reference sequence). The CDR3 sequence: CASSLPPIQLPGANVLTF. CDR3 in DNA: TGTGCCAGCAGCTTACCTCCCATCCAGCTCCCTGGGGCCAACGTCCTGACTTTC.

Many counts were recorded for this clonotype. CDR3 loop: CSANRDRGYEQYF. CDR3 coding DNA: TGCAGTGCCAACCGGGACAGGGGTTACGAGCAGTACTTC. The chain links TRBV20-1 to TRBJ2-7; 10 bases fit TRBD1. Germline values: CDR1 DFQATT, CDR2 SNEGSKA (reference sequence). The CDR3 is 13 amino acids. V lost 6 bases, J lost 4 bases, and 6 bases stayed unmatched.

This clonotype was picked up many times. V usage is TRBV7-9 and J usage is TRBJ2-7; a possible D gene is TRBD2 (5 bases). This CDR3 has 12 residues. Germline CDR1 and CDR2: SEHNR and FQNEAQ (reference sequence). V lost 5 bases, J lost 3 bases, and 8 bases lay in between. The CDR3 nucleotides read TGTGCCAGCAGCCGAGACTACTACGAGCAGTACTTC. This gives the protein CASSRDYYEQYF.

The V and J genes are TRBV30 and TRBJ2-1; TRBD2 aligns across 12 bases. V shed 1 base and J 4 bases; nucleotides not matched to a gene: 11. CDR3 length equals 18 residues. Germline V CDR1 and CDR2: GTSNPN, SVGIG (reference sequence). As DNA, the CDR3 is TGTGCCTGGAGTGGCCTAGCGGGAGGGCTACACCCATACAATGAGCAGTTCTTC. Its protein is CAWSGLAGGLHPYNEQFF.

This chain connects TRBV7-3 to TRBJ2-2, with D unclear. Germline CDR1 SGHTA, CDR2 FQGTGA. The CDR3 runs to 13 residues. V was trimmed by 3 bases and J by 3 bases, leaving 5 bases between them. Written as DNA, the CDR3 is TGTGCCAGCAGCTTGATTCACACCGGGGAGCTGTTTTTT. Its protein product is CASSLIHTGELFF.

The CDR3 spells CASSLGPGVGRNEQFF. As DNA, the CDR3 is TGTGCCAGCAGCTTAGGCCCGGGAGTGGGAAGGAATGAGCAGTTCTTC. This chain links TRBV13 with TRBJ2-1; D may be TRBD2 (6 bases). The CDR3 has 16 residues. The germline V and J ends were trimmed by 0 bases and 7 bases, with 16 bases remaining between them. Germline V gives CDR1 PRHDT, CDR2 FYEKMQ (reference sequence).